This section outlines one T cell receptor (beta chain) sequence together with its context. Its antigen remains unknown. The sample belongs to a study of a mutant IDH1 vaccine in newly diagnosed glioma. Measured with immunoSEQ multiplex PCR; TCRdb has only the in-frame clones, and not every one. This sample has fewer than 65,000 clones, with over 70% found just once. Time point defined: week 11, during vaccination. With topical imiquimod, each dose of the vaccine consisted of 300 ug of mutant IDH1 20-mer peptide. The CDR3 sequence is 16 residues long. Trimming cost V 3 bases and J 6 bases, with 16 bases left between them. The germline V gene encodes CDR1 SGHRS and CDR2 YFSETQ.

Sequencing used PBMCs, obtained from a glioma patient whose treatment included an IDH1 peptide vaccine. The gene calls are TRBV5-1 and TRBJ1-6; D is undetermined. This receptor was taken from a man in his fifties with glioma. The CDR3 loop reads CASSSRKEGTNSPLHF. CDR3 DNA sequence: TGCGCCAGCAGCTCCCGGAAGGAAGGCACTAATTCACCCCTCCACTTT.